The rows below give T cell receptor beta chains drawn from one sample of a study of cytomegalovirus exposure and HLA in healthy donors. Generated by immunoSEQ multiplex PCR, the TCRdb table keeps only in-frame clones and is missing some. The sample gives approximately 190,000 clones, around 84% of which show up once; about an eighth is in the top ten. The specimen sequenced was PBMCs. These receptors originate from a woman under 40 in good health and CMV-seropositive. CDR3s include the opening cysteine and the closing phenylalanine or tryptophan. Each record gives: D gene, J gene, clone size, V gene, CDR3 DNA, CDR3 protein. The D gene is left open where the match is weak. A row's size may be missing; if present it is once, few, many or a size class.

>-|TRBJ2-7|-|TRBV28
TGTGCCAGCAGTTTGGCACAGCAGTTGACATCCTACGAGCAGTACTTC
CASSLAQQLTSYEQYF
>-|TRBJ1-1|-|TRBV15
TGTGCCACCAGCAGAGATTCGCGACAGCATAGTAACACTGAAGCTTTCTTT
CATSRDSRQHSNTEAFF
>TRBD2|TRBJ2-7|-|TRBV7-9
TGTGCCAGCAGTGGACTAGCGGGAAGCTCCTACGAGCAGTACTTC
CASSGLAGSSYEQYF
>TRBD2|TRBJ2-7|-|TRBV29-1
TGCAGCGTTGGGGAGACTAGCGGGAGGATCTACGAGCAGTACTTC
CSVGETSGRIYEQYF
>TRBD1|TRBJ2-7|-|TRBV5-1
TGCGCCAGCAGTCACGGGACAGGGGAGAGGCGGGAGCAGTACTTC
CASSHGTGERREQYF
>-|TRBJ1-5|-|TRBV27
TGTGCCAGCAGTTTCGCCAGGGCCAATCAGCCCCAGCATTTT
CASSFARANQPQHF
>-|TRBJ1-1|-|TRBV28
TGTGCCACCGCGGGGGGAACTATCACTGAAGCTTTCTTT
CATAGGTITEAFF
>TRBD2|TRBJ2-1|-|TRBV27
TGTGCCAGCAGTTTAGGGGGGGTTCATGGGAATGAGCAGTTCTTC
CASSLGGVHGNEQFF
>-|TRBJ2-5|once|TRBV7-8
TGTGCCAGCAGCTTAGGGTCGGTTGCCGGTGGAGGGGAGACCCAGTACTTC
CASSLGSVAGGGETQYF
>TRBD2|TRBJ2-3|-|TRBV10-2
TGCGCCAGCATAAGCGGGAGGACTAGCACAGATACGCAGTATTTT
CASISGRTSTDTQYF
>TRBD2|TRBJ2-1|-|TRBV18
TGTGCCAGCCAAACAAGACTAGCGGGAGGCAATGAGCAGTTCTTC
CASQTRLAGGNEQFF
>TRBD2|TRBJ2-7|-|TRBV27
TGTGCCAGCGCCGAAAGCGGGACTTTCCCCTACGAGCAGTACTTC
CASAESGTFPYEQYF
>TRBD2|TRBJ2-5|-|TRBV6-5
TGTGCCAGCAGTTACGGAGTAGCGGGCGCGACCCAGTACTTC
CASSYGVAGATQYF
>-|TRBJ1-3|-|TRBV6-1
TGTGCCAGCAACATTCCCGGGGTGGACCACACCATATATTTT
CASNIPGVDHTIYF
>TRBD2|TRBJ2-1|-|TRBV5-1
TGCGCCAGCAGCCCGGGCGGACTAGCGGGACCCGATGAGCAGTTCTTC
CASSPGGLAGPDEQFF
>TRBD2|TRBJ2-7|-|TRBV9
TGTGCCAGCAGCGGACAAACTAGCGGGAGATTCTCCTACGAGCAGTACTTC
CASSGQTSGRFSYEQYF
>TRBD2|TRBJ2-7|-|TRBV7-8
TGTGCCAGCAGAGTTTCAGCGGGAGTCTCCTACGAGCAGTACTTC
CASRVSAGVSYEQYF
>TRBD1|TRBJ1-2|-|TRBV27
TGTGCCAGCAGCGGGACAGGGCGGACGGGTTACTATGGCTACACCTTC
CASSGTGRTGYYGYTF
>TRBD2|TRBJ2-3|once|TRBV28
TGTGCCAGCCCTTTATCGGGACTAGCGGGAGCCGGCACAGATACGCAGTATTTT
CASPLSGLAGAGTDTQYF
>-|TRBJ2-3|once|TRBV14
TGTGCCAGCAGCCAAGTAACAGATACGCAGTATTTT
CASSQVTDTQYF
>-|TRBJ2-7|-|TRBV15
TGTGCCACCAGCAGAGATGTACAGGGAGACTACGAGCAGTACTTC
CATSRDVQGDYEQYF
>TRBD1|TRBJ1-1|once|TRBV5-8
TGTGCCAGCAGCTCGTTCAGGGGGGCTGAAGCTTTCTTT
CASSSFRGAEAFF
>-|TRBJ2-5|-|TRBV5-1
TGCGCCAGCAGCATCGGGGTTAGGGCAAATGGGGAAGAGACCCAGTACTTC
CASSIGVRANGEETQYF
>-|TRBJ2-1|-|TRBV12-5
TGTGCTAGTGGCCCTTCGAGCGGGTATAACAATGAGCAGTTCTTC
CASGPSSGYNNEQFF
>TRBD1|TRBJ1-1|-|TRBV19
TGTGCCAGTAGTATTCCAGGGGGGAACACTGAAGCTTTCTTT
CASSIPGGNTEAFF
>-|TRBJ2-6|-|TRBV5-1
TGCGCCAGCAGTGAGACAGGCATGGACTCTGGGGCCAACGTCCTGACTTTC
CASSETGMDSGANVLTF
>-|TRBJ1-2|few|TRBV2
TGTGCCAGCAGGGAAAGCCGTCTGTATCATGGCTACACCTTC
CASRESRLYHGYTF
>-|TRBJ2-5|-|TRBV7-9
TGTGCCAGCAGCCGCCAAGAGACCCAGTACTTC
CASSRQETQYF
>TRBD1|TRBJ2-7|-|TRBV18
TGTGCCAGCTCACCCATAGGGACAGGGAGGGACGAGCAGTACTTC
CASSPIGTGRDEQYF
>-|TRBJ1-2|-|TRBV5-6
TGTGCCAGCAGTGCCCGACAGGCATACTATGGCTACACCTTC
CASSARQAYYGYTF
>-|TRBJ2-5|-|TRBV4-2
TGTGCCAGCAGCCAAGATCCTAGGGGGACGGAGACCCAGTACTTC
CASSQDPRGTETQYF
>-|TRBJ1-2|-|TRBV27
TGTGCCAGCAGTCTAACTGTCAACTATGGCTACACCTTC
CASSLTVNYGYTF
>-|TRBJ1-1|-|TRBV5-6
TGTGCCAGCAGCCCAGGGACATCACTGAACACTGAAGCTTTCTTT
CASSPGTSLNTEAFF
>-|TRBJ2-1|once|TRBV2
TGTGCCAGCAGTGCGGGAGTACAGGAGCAGTTCTTC
CASSAGVQEQFF
>-|TRBJ1-1|-|TRBV6-5
TGTGCCAGCAGCCGTACAGGGATCACTGAAGCTTTCTTT
CASSRTGITEAFF
>TRBD1|TRBJ1-2|few|TRBV20-1
TGCAGTGCTTCGGGACAGGTTTCGGTCACCTTC
CSASGQVSVTF
>TRBD1|TRBJ2-7|-|TRBV6-1
TGTGCCAGCAGAGACATTACCGGGACAGGGGGCTTC
CASRDITGTGGF
>-|TRBJ2-2|-|TRBV30
TGTGCCTGGAATGCGGGACCCGCGAACACCGGGGAGCTGTTTTTT
CAWNAGPANTGELFF
>-|TRBJ1-5|-|TRBV6-1
TGTGCCAGCAGTGAAATTCCGGCAGGGAACAATCAGCCCCAGCATTTT
CASSEIPAGNNQPQHF
>-|TRBJ2-7|-|TRBV6-5
TGTGCCAGCTCGCGTCCGGGTGGCTCCTACGAGCAGTACTTC
CASSRPGGSYEQYF
>-|TRBJ1-2|few|TRBV5-1
TGCGCCAGCAGCGAAGACGGGAACTATGGCTACACCTTC
CASSEDGNYGYTF